This record looks at one TCR beta chain sequence and its context. Seattle participants joined during active infection and were tracked over time. The CDR3 totals 15 residues. Germline V gene data show CDR1 as MGHRA and CDR2 as YSYEKL. Trimming removed 2 bases from V and 0 bases from J; junction bases left unmatched: 3. Per the study methods: How many nucleated cells were present was estimated from reference gene primer amplification. Assay used: immunoSEQ multiplex PCR; TCRdb lists only in-frame clones, some missing. That table furnishes V, J and clone size, whereas the DNA furnished D and trimming. The profile shows around 94,000 clones, about nine tenths of them singletons. These data come from a study of blood T cell repertoires in COVID-19. The wider study: The United States, Italy and Spain were the sources of the acute and convalescent COVID-19 samples. T cells, B-cell-depleted T cells, or PBMCs supplied cDNA or gDNA.

This clonotype was sampled from a woman aged 50 to 60 with COVID-19, enrolled during active disease. The gene calls are TRBV4-1 and TRBJ1-2; 7 bases fit TRBD1. The sequencing sample was made of peripheral blood. Here the CDR3 reads CASSQPGTANYGYTF. In DNA, the CDR3 is TGCGCCAGCAGCCAACCCGGGACAGCTAACTATGGCTACACCTTC.